These T cell receptor beta chains were read from a single sample in a study of neurological immune-mediated disorders. Each CDR3 protein gets one entry after TCRdb re-called the 5' RACE reads with MiXCR. This table has approximately 58,000 distinct CDR3 sequences, roughly 10% appearing once. Sequencing used PBMCs. These receptor sequences come from a man in his 60s in good health. CDR3s include the opening cysteine and the closing phenylalanine or tryptophan. The D gene is left open where the match is weak. The listing skips clone size in some rows; elsewhere it reads once, few, many or a size class.

D | size | J | V | DNA | CDR3
- | many | TRBJ1-1 | TRBV28 | TGTGCCACCCTTACTCCACTCCTCACTGAAGCTTTCTTT | CATLTPLLTEAFF
- | few | TRBJ1-1 | TRBV6-6 | TGTGCCAGCAGGGGTCGAGGGATGAACACTGAAGCTTTCTTT | CASRGRGMNTEAFF
TRBD1 | - | TRBJ2-3 | TRBV6-2/TRBV6-3 | TGTGCCAGCAGGGAACAGGGGCCCTACACAGATACGCAGTATTTT | CASREQGPYTDTQYF
TRBD2 | many | TRBJ2-5 | TRBV14 | TGTGCCAGCAGCCAAGGCTCTAGCGGGGGCCAAGGGACCCAGTACTTC | CASSQGSSGGQGTQYF
- | many | TRBJ1-1 | TRBV7-9 | TGTGCCAGCAGCCCCCGGGCATCGACTTCGGCTTTCTTT | CASSPRASTSAFF
- | many | TRBJ1-5 | TRBV2 | TGTGCCAGCAGAGAACAGGGACTTAGGGATCAGCCCCAGCATTTT | CASREQGLRDQPQHF
TRBD1 | - | TRBJ2-5 | TRBV5-5 | TGTGCCAGCAGCTCGATCCGGGACAGGGGGCAAGAGACCCAGTACTTC | CASSSIRDRGQETQYF
- | few | TRBJ1-5 | TRBV6-2/TRBV6-3 | TGTGCCAGCAGTCTGATGGGTGATCAGCCCCAGCATTTT | CASSLMGDQPQHF
- | many | TRBJ2-7 | TRBV12-3/TRBV12-4 | TGTGCCAGCAGGTCCGGACAGAACTCCTACGAGCAGTACTTC | CASRSGQNSYEQYF
- | many | TRBJ2-1 | TRBV6-2/TRBV6-3 | TGTGCCAGCAGTTACGCCTACAAGGGTGAGCAGTTCTTC | CASSYAYKGEQFF
- | many | TRBJ1-1 | TRBV5-1 | TGCGCCAGCAGCTTGGATGGCCAGGCCCGCGGGGACTTT | CASSLDGQARGDF
- | many | TRBJ1-2 | TRBV5-1 | TGCGCCAGCCAAGCCACCGGGACATTGGCTAGCGCGGGCTACACCTTC | CASQATGTLASAGYTF
TRBD2 | - | TRBJ2-2 | TRBV6-5 | TGTGCCAGCAGTTACTGGACTAGCGGGGTTGGAGTCACCGGGGAGCTGTTTTTT | CASSYWTSGVGVTGELFF
- | many | TRBJ1-2 | TRBV5-1 | TGCGCCAGCAGCTTGAATCGGGGTTGGGGCTACACCTTC | CASSLNRGWGYTF
TRBD1 | many | TRBJ1-1 | TRBV4-3 | TGCGCCAGCAGCCGACAACAGGGACAGGGCACCGCTTTCTTT | CASSRQQGQGTAFF
- | many | TRBJ2-1 | TRBV7-8 | TGTGCCAGCAGCTTACCCGGGGGGCGATACAATGAGCAGTTCTTC | CASSLPGGRYNEQFF
- | - | TRBJ2-7 | TRBV2 | TGTGCCAGCAGCGCACCTAGCAGGACCAGGTCCTACGAGCAGTACTTC | CASSAPSRTRSYEQYF
- | few | TRBJ2-6 | TRBV28 | TGTGCCAGCAGTTTAACCGGGCTCTCTCTCTCTGGGGCCAACGTCCTGACTTTC | CASSLTGLSLSGANVLTF
- | many | TRBJ1-5 | TRBV12-3/TRBV12-4 | TGTGCCAGCACCTCTGGGCAGACCCCCAATCAGCCCCAGCATTTT | CASTSGQTPNQPQHF
TRBD1 | many | TRBJ1-1 | TRBV5-1 | TGCGCCAGCAGCTTCGCAGGGGGTTACCCGAACACTGAAGCTTTCTTT | CASSFAGGYPNTEAFF
- | many | TRBJ2-1 | TRBV29-1 | TGCAGCGTTGCCGGGGGCCACAATGAGCAGTTCTTC | CSVAGGHNEQFF
- | many | TRBJ1-4 | TRBV2 | TGTGCCAGCAGTGGGACCCCCCGATCGGAAAAACTGTTTTTT | CASSGTPRSEKLFF
TRBD1 | many | TRBJ2-1 | TRBV20-1 | TGCAGTGCCAACCCGGGACAGGGCCATGAGCAGTTCTTC | CSANPGQGHEQFF
- | many | TRBJ1-1 | TRBV20-1 | TGCAGTGCTAGGGCCCGGGGGGGGGCCCTGAACACTGAAGCTTTCTTT | CSARARGGALNTEAFF
- | many | TRBJ1-3 | TRBV7-9 | TGTGCCAGCAGTCTCGACGGGTCTCGGCAAAACACCATATATTTT | CASSLDGSRQNTIYF
- | many | TRBJ1-2 | TRBV5-1 | TGCGCCAGCAGCTTAAACCAGGGATATGGCTACACCTTC | CASSLNQGYGYTF
- | many | TRBJ2-7 | TRBV6-5 | TGTGCCAGCAGCTGGCGACAGGTACAATACGAGCAGTACTTC | CASSWRQVQYEQYF
- | many | TRBJ1-5 | TRBV20-1 | TGCAGTGCTAGAGATCGGATTTTGGGTTTAAATCAGCCCCAGCATTTT | CSARDRILGLNQPQHF
TRBD2 | many | TRBJ2-5 | TRBV5-6 | TGTGCCAGCAGCTTGGATCGGGACTACCGAGAGACCCAGTACTTC | CASSLDRDYRETQYF
TRBD2 | - | TRBJ2-5 | TRBV2 | TGTGCCAGCAGCCCCGGGGGCAGCGGGGGTCAAGAGACCCAGTACTTC | CASSPGGSGGQETQYF
- | - | TRBJ1-1 | TRBV5-5 | TGTGCAAGCAACGTACAGACTACCATAGTTCCCACTGAAGCTTTATTT | CASNVQTTIVPTEALF